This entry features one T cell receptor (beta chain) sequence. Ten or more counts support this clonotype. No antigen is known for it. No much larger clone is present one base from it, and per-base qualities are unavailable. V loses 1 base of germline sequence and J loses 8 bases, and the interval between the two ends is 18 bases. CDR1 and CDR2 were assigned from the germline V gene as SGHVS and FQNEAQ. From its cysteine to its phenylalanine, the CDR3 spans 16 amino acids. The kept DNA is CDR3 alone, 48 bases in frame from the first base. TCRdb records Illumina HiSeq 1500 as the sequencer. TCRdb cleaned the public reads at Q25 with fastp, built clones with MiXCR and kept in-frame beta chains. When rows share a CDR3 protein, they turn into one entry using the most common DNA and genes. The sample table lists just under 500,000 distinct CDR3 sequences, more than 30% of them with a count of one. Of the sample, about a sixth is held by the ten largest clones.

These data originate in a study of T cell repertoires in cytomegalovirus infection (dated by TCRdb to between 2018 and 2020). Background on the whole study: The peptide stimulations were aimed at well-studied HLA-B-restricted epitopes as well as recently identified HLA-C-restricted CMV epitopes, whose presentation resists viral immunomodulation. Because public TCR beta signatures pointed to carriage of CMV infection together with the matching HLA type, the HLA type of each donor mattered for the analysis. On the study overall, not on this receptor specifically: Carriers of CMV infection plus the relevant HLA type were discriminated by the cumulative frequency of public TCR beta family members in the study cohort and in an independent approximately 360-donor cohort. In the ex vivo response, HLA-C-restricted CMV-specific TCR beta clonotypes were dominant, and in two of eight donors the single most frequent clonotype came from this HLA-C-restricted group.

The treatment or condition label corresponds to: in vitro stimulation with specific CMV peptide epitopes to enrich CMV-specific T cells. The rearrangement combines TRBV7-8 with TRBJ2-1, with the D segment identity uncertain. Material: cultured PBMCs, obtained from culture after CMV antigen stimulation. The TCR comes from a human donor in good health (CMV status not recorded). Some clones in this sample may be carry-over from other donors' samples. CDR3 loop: CASSLGILTVADEQFF. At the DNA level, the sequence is TGTGCCAGCAGCTTAGGGATTTTGACGGTGGCAGATGAGCAGTTCTTC. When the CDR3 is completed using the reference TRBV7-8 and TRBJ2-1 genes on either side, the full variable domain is GAGVSQSPRYKVAKRGQDVALRCDPISGHVSLFWYQQALGQGPEFLTYFQNEAQLDKSGLPSDRFFAERPEGSVSTLKIQRTQQEDSAVYLCASSLGILTVADEQFFGPGTRLTVL.